This TCR beta chain was obtained from a study of patients and donors after allogeneic stem cell transplantation. V shed 4 bases, J shed 1 base, and the junction held 3 bases outside the gene matches. The CDR3 is 14 residues long. Each CDR3 protein is one row after TCRdb ran MiXCR on the RT-PCR reads. The sample records some 150,000 distinct CDR3 sequences, 30% to 45% being singletons. This clonotype was observed a few times. The V and J genes are TRBV12-3 or TRBV12-4 and TRBJ1-1; TRBD1 agrees at 7 bases. Sequences were obtained from blood, either unsorted or a sorted T cell fraction (not recorded which). The source of this sequence is a human donor who was either an allogeneic HSCT recipient or a stem cell or donor lymphocyte infusion donor (not recorded which). It is not recorded whose cells these are; they may come from a transplant donor. CDR3 DNA: TGTGCCAGCAGTTATGGGACAGCGAACACTGAAGCTTTCTTT. It encodes CASSYGTANTEAFF.